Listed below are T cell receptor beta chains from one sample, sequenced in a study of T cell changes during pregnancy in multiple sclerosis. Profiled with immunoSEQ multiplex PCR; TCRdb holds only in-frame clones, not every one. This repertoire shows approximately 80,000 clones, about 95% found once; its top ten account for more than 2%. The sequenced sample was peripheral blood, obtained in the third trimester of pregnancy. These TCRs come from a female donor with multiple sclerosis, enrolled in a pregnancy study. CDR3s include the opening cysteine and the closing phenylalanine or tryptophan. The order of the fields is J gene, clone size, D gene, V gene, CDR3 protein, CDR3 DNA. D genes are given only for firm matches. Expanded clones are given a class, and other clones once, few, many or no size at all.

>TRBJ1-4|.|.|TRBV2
CASSEQAGEKLFF
TGTGCCAGCAGTGAGCAGGCTGGGGAAAAACTGTTTTTT
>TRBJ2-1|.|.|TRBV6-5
CASSYLAESSYNEQFF
TGTGCCAGCAGTTACTTGGCAGAAAGCTCCTACAATGAGCAGTTCTTC
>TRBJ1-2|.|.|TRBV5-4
CASTHNTKTVNYGYTF
TGTGCCAGCACCCACAATACAAAGACAGTGAACTATGGCTACACCTTC
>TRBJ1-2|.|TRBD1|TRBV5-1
CASSWTGGGYTF
TGCGCCAGCAGCTGGACAGGGGGTGGCTACACCTTC
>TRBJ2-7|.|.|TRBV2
CASLSGLSYEQYF
TGTGCCAGCCTAAGCGGACTTTCTTACGAGCAGTACTTC
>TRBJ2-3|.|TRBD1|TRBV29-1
CSVDRTGLGDTQYF
TGCAGCGTCGATCGGACAGGCTTAGGAGATACGCAGTATTTT
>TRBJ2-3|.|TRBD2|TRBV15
CATSRAGGGGTDTQYF
TGTGCCACCAGCAGAGCTGGCGGGGGGGGAACAGATACGCAGTATTTT
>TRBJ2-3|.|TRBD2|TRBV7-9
CASSLERGETDTQYF
TGTGCCAGCAGCTTAGAGCGGGGGGAGACAGATACGCAGTATTTT
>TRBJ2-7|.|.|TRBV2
CASIPSSYEQYF
TGTGCCAGCATTCCGAGTTCCTACGAGCAGTACTTC
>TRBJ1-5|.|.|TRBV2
CASSRDSAGNQPQHF
TGTGCCAGCAGTAGAGACTCTGCGGGCAATCAGCCCCAGCATTTT
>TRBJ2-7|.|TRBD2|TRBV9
CASSRFSGASYEQYF
TGTGCCAGCAGCCGATTTAGCGGGGCTAGCTACGAGCAGTACTTC
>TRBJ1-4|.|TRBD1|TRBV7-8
CASIGTRQGGEKLFF
TGTGCCAGCATCGGAACTAGACAGGGCGGGGAAAAACTGTTTTTT
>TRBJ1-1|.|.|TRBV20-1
CRGGADTEAFF
TGCAGGGGGGGGGCCGACACTGAAGCTTTCTTT
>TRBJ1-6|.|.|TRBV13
CASSSLESSYNSPLHF
TGTGCCAGCAGCTCTCTGGAGAGCTCCTATAATTCACCCCTCCACTTT
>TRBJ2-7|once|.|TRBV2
CATLTSSYEQYF
TGTGCCACCTTGACAAGCTCCTACGAGCAGTACTTC
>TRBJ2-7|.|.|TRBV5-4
CASSLDGGLTYEQYF
TGTGCCAGCAGCTTGGATGGCGGATTAACCTACGAGCAGTACTTC
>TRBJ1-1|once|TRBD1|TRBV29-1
CSAGQGVTEAFF
TGCAGCGCCGGACAGGGGGTCACTGAAGCTTTCTTT
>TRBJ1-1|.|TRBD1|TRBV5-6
CASSRGQKNTEAFF
TGTGCCAGCAGCCGGGGACAGAAGAACACTGAAGCTTTCTTT
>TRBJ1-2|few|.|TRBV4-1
CASSHEAGTPYGYTF
TGCGCCAGCAGCCATGAAGCAGGGACACCCTATGGCTACACCTTC
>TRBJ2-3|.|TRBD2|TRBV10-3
CAILAGGQDTQYF
TGTGCCATTCTAGCGGGGGGACAAGATACGCAGTATTTT
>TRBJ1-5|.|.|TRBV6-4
CASSPGINNQPQHF
TGTGCCAGCAGCCCGGGGATTAACAATCAGCCCCAGCATTTT
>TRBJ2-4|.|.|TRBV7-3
CASSLEGGLAKNIQYF
TGTGCCAGCAGCTTAGAGGGGGGGCTAGCCAAAAACATTCAGTACTTC
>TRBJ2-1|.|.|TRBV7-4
CASIKTKSSCYNEQFF
TGTGCCAGCATTAAAACCAAGTCTAGCTGCTACAATGAGCAGTTCTTC
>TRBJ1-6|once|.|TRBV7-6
CASSPGHNNSPLHF
TGTGCCAGCAGCCCGGGACATAATAATTCACCCCTCCACTTT
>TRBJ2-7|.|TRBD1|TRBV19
CASSAGQGYEQYF
TGTGCCAGTAGTGCGGGACAGGGATACGAGCAGTACTTC
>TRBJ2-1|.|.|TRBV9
CASSVSQSQGIIYNEQFF
TGTGCCAGCAGCGTAAGCCAATCGCAGGGGATAATCTACAATGAGCAGTTCTTC
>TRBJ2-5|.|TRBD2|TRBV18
CASSPFGSGGIQETQYF
TGTGCCAGCTCACCCTTCGGGAGCGGGGGAATCCAAGAGACCCAGTACTTC
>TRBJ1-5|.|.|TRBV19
CATHEPYRDSHNQPQHF
TGTGCCACCCACGAACCTTACAGGGATTCTCATAATCAGCCCCAGCATTTT
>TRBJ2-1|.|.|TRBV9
CASSALGAVYNEQFF
TGTGCCAGCAGCGCTTTGGGGGCTGTCTACAATGAGCAGTTCTTC
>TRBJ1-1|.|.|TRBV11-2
CASSPGGGGTEAFF
TGTGCCAGCAGCCCGGGAGGGGGTGGCACTGAAGCTTTCTTT
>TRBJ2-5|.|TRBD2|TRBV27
CASRLAGEETQYF
TGTGCCAGCAGACTAGCGGGGGAAGAGACCCAGTACTTC
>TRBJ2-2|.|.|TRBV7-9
CASSPETANTGELFF
TGTGCCAGCAGCCCGGAGACAGCGAACACCGGGGAGCTGTTTTTT
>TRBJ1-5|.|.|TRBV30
CAWSDDRLGNQPQHF
TGTGCCTGGAGTGATGACAGGTTAGGCAATCAGCCCCAGCATTTT
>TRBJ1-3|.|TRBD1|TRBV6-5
CASSLTGRDTIYF
TGTGCCAGCAGTTTGACAGGGCGGGACACCATATATTTT
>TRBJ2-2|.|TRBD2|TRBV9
CASSVEAGVELFF
TGTGCCAGCAGCGTGGAAGCGGGGGTGGAGCTGTTTTTT
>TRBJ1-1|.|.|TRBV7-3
CASSLQVNTEAFF
TGTGCCAGCAGCTTGCAGGTGAACACTGAAGCTTTCTTT
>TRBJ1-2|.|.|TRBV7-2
CASSLGTKIGYTF
TGTGCCAGCAGCTTAGGCACAAAGATTGGCTACACCTTC
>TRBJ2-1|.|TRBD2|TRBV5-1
CASSNRGGPHNEQFF
TGCGCCAGCAGCAACCGGGGGGGTCCCCACAATGAGCAGTTCTTC
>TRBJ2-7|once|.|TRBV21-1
CASSSYYEQYF
TGTGCCAGCAGCAGTTACTACGAGCAGTACTTC
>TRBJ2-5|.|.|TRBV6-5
CASSFFFAGQGETQYF
TGTGCCAGCAGTTTCTTTTTTGCAGGCCAGGGAGAGACCCAGTACTTC
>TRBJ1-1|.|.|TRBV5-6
CASSRPWGDSAGLAFF
TGTGCCAGCAGCCGACCCTGGGGGGACTCGGCCGGCTTAGCTTTCTTT
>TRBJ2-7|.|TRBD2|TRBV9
CASSVSFSGGYEQYF
TGTGCCAGCAGCGTATCGTTTAGCGGGGGCTACGAGCAGTACTTC
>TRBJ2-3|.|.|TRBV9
CASSPSLYTQYF
TGTGCCAGCAGCCCAAGCCTATATACGCAGTATTTT
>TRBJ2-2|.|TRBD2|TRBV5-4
CASSLGGLAGGTGELFF
TGTGCCAGCAGCTTGGGGGGACTAGCGGGGGGAACCGGGGAGCTGTTTTTT
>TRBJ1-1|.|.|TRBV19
CASSMPGGMNTEAFF
TGTGCCAGTAGTATGCCTGGGGGGATGAACACTGAAGCTTTCTTT
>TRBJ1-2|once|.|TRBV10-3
CAISGAWGYTF
TGTGCCATCAGTGGCGCGTGGGGCTACACCTTC